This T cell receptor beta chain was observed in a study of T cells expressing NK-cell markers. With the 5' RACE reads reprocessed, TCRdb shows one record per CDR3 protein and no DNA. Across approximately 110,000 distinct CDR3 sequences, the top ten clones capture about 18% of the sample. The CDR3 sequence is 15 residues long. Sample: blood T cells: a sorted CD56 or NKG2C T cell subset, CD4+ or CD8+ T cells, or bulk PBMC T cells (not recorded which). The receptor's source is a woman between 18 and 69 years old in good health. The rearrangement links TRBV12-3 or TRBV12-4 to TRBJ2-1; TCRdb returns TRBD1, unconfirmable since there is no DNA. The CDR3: CASSLGGGAYNEQFF.